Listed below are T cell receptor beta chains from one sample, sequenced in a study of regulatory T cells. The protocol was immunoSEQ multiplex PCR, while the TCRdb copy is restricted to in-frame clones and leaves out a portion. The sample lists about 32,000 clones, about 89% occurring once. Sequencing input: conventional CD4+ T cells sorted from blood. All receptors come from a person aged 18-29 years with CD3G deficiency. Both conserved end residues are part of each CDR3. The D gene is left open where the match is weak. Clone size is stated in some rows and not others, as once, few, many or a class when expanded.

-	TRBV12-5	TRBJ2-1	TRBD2	TGTGCTAGTCAGCGACTAGCGGGAGTGGGAGAGCAGTTCTTC	CASQRLAGVGEQFF
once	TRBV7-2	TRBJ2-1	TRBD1	TGTGCCAGCAGCCGCAGGGGGTCCTACAATGAGCAGTTCTTC	CASSRRGSYNEQFF
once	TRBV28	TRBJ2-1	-	TGTGCCAGCAGTTTGTTGGGCGGTGAGCAGTTCTTC	CASSLLGGEQFF
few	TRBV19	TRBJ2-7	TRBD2	TGTGCCAGTAGTCTACTAGCGGGAGACGGCTACGAGCAGTACTTC	CASSLLAGDGYEQYF
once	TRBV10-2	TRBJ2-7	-	TGCGCCAGCAGTGAGTATAGGGGATCCTACGAGCAGTACTTC	CASSEYRGSYEQYF
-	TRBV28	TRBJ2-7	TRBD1	TGTGCCAGCAGTTCCGCCGGGACAGCACTCTACGAGCAGTACTTC	CASSSAGTALYEQYF
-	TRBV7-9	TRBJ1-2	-	TGTGCCAGCAGCACCGGAGCGGAGGGCTACACCTTC	CASSTGAEGYTF
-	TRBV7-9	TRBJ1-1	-	TGTGCCAGCAGCTTAGGGGGTGGAGGTGAAGCTTTCTTT	CASSLGGGGEAFF
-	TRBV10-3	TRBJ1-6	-	TGTGCCATCAGTGAGTCGGCAGGGGATAATTCACCCCTCCACTTT	CAISESAGDNSPLHF
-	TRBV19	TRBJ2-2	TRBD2	TGTGCCAGTACCCCCGTTAGCGGGGGGGCCGGGGAGCTGTTTTTT	CASTPVSGGAGELFF
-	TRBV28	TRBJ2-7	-	TGTGCCAGCAAAGGCGGGGGCACCTACGAGCAGTACTTC	CASKGGGTYEQYF
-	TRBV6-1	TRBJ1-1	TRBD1	TGTGCCAGCAGTTGGACAGGGATCGGCACTGAAGCTTTCTTT	CASSWTGIGTEAFF
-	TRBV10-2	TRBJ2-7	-	TGCGCCAGCAGTGAGGGACAGCGATACGAGCAGTACTTC	CASSEGQRYEQYF
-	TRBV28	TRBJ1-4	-	TGTGCCAGCAGTTTATCTGGGGCCCGCGAAAAACTGTTTTTT	CASSLSGAREKLFF
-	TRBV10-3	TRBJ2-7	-	TGTGCCACCCGCCGGGACTTCTCCTACGAGCAGTACTTC	CATRRDFSYEQYF
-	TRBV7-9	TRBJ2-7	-	TGTGCCAGCAGTTTTGACGGTCCGAAGCAGTACTTC	CASSFDGPKQYF
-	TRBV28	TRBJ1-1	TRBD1	TGTGCCAGCAAACAGGGGGCGCTTTTGACTGAAGCTTTCTTT	CASKQGALLTEAFF
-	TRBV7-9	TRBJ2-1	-	TGTGCCAGCAGCCCGCCCCGGGGTGAGCTGAACGGTGGTGAGCAGTTCTTC	CASSPPRGELNGGEQFF
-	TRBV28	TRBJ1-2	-	TGTGCCAGCAGTCCGTCCTTTCGCTATGGCTACACCTTC	CASSPSFRYGYTF
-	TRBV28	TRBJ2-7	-	TGTGCCAGCACCTCTCCTGGAAGATCCTACGAGCAGTACTTC	CASTSPGRSYEQYF
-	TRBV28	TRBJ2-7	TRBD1	TGTGCCAGCAGCTCATACGACAGGGGCTACGAGCAGTACTTC	CASSSYDRGYEQYF
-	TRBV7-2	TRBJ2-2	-	TGTGCCAGCAGCCCAAGGACAGGAGGGTCCGGGGAGCTGTTTTTT	CASSPRTGGSGELFF
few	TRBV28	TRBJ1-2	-	TGTGCCAGCAGTACCGCAGGGGCTTTCGAGGGCTACACCTTC	CASSTAGAFEGYTF
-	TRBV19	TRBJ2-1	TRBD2	TGTGCCAGTAGTATAACTAGCGGGGGGGCCGGTGAGCAGTTCTTC	CASSITSGGAGEQFF
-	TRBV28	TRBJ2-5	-	TGTGCCAGCAGTTTGCCGGGACAAGGTCAAGAGACCCAGTACTTC	CASSLPGQGQETQYF
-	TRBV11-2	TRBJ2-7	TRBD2	TGTGCCAGCAGCTTTGGCGGAGCTAGCGGGACCTACGAGCAGTACTTC	CASSFGGASGTYEQYF
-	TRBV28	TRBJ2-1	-	TGTGCCAGCAGCAAACCGGGTACCTACAATGAGCAGTTCTTC	CASSKPGTYNEQFF
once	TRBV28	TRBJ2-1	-	TGTGCCAGCAGCCGGGGGCGGCGGAGGCCTGGGAGATCCGATGAGCAGTTCTTC	CASSRGRRRPGRSDEQFF